This paragraph covers one T cell receptor (beta chain) sequence. This CDR3 has 16 residues. The germline gives CDR1 GTSNPN, CDR2 SVGIG (reference sequence). Trimming left V 1 base short and J 1 base short, with 14 bases between. In the authors' methods: The authors estimated nucleated cell counts from reference gene primer amplification. Only in-frame clones appear in the TCRdb table, and some are missing; sequencing was by immunoSEQ multiplex PCR. That table gives V, J and clone size, and the DNA gave D and trimming. The sample holds approximately 270,000 clones, more than 75% seen once. The data were obtained in a study of blood T cell repertoires in COVID-19. Study-level background: From the United States, Italy and Spain came samples of acute and convalescent COVID-19. The analysed material was cDNA or gDNA that came from T cells, B-cell-depleted T cells, or PBMCs.

The TCR originated in a man aged 40-55 years with active or convalescent COVID-19. V is TRBV30 and J is TRBJ1-5; D possibly corresponds to TRBD1 (6 bases). Sequenced input: peripheral blood. CDR3: CAWSDRGWLSNQPQHF. For the CDR3, the DNA is TGTGCCTGGAGTGATAGGGGGTGGTTGAGCAATCAGCCCCAGCATTTT.